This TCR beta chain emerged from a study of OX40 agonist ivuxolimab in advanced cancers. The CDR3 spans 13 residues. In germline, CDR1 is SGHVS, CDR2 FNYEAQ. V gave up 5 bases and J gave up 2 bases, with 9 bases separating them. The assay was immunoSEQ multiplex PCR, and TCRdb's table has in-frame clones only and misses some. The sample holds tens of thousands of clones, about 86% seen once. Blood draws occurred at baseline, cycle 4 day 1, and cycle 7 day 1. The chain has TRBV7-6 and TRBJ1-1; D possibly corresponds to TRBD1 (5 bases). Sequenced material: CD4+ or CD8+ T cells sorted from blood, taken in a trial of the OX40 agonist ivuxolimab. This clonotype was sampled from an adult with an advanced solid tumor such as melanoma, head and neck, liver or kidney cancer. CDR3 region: CASSRQINTEAFF. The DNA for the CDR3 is TGTGCCAGCAGCCGACAGATAAACACTGAAGCTTTCTTT.